This TCR beta chain is from a study of read filtering for tumor transcriptome and immune sequencing (dated by TCRdb to 2020 to 2021). With regard to the full study: Of the patients in the cohort, around 18 were male and roughly 13 were female, and their mean age was about 68 years, with a range of about 40 to 85. TCR-region mapped reads per sample ranged from about 4.05 to 11 million with IR-seq versus only about 85 to 1,300 with RNA-seq. After DNase treatment, whole-transcriptome libraries were prepared using the TruSeq RNA Access Library Prep Kit. One main goal was a read-filtering strategy for immune repertoire data, in particular deciding whether clonotypes backed by only one read should be removed. Using the same bone marrow samples, the study ran both targeted immune repertoire sequencing and bulk whole-transcriptome sequencing and then compared the TCR repertoires from each method. By revised international staging, roughly eight patients were R-ISS I, fewer than 20 were R-ISS II and more than five were R-ISS III.

The Immunoverse kit was used to build TCR libraries from about 430 ng RNA, with molecular barcoded adaptors covering alpha/delta and beta/gamma chains. The same RNA used for transcriptome sequencing was used for TCR library preparation. Sequencing of the TCR libraries was done on an Illumina HiSeq 4000 with 2 x 150 cycles. The authors' pipeline ran thus. Using MiXCR, which included quality filtering and error correction, TCR reads were aligned to human V, D, J and C references and then assembled into CDR3 clonotypes. Clonotype counts and gene usage diversity were analyzed with the tcR package in R. For inspection of raw mapping reads, RNA-seq reads were mapped by STAR aligner version 2.5.3a onto GRCh37 of the human genome. To test the effect of sequencing depth on detected clonotypes, IR-seq fastq files were randomly downsampled using Seqtk 1.3. TCRdb passed the public sequencing reads through fastp at Q25 and MiXCR, retaining productive beta sequences. Entries are consolidated by CDR3 protein sequence, retaining the most common genes and DNA. V and J calls and clone size were set by TCRdb, not the authors. The sample data list about 38,000 distinct CDR3 sequences, and about 14% of these were observed just once. Clones ranked in the top ten supply roughly 18% of the sample.

Bone marrow was sampled from every patient at the time of active disease. Ficoll-Hypaque density gradient centrifugation was used to isolate the bone marrow mononuclear cells. Myeloma plasma cells were removed and CD138-negative cells were collected by negative selection after labeling with CD138 magnetic microbeads on a MACS separator. Flow cytometry on an Attune NxT with CD138 antibodies was used to check the purity of the isolated cells. Total RNA was extracted with TRIzol reagent and quantified with a NanoDrop spectrophotometer. Paired RNA-seq and IR-seq were performed on each patient's CD138-negative bone marrow sample. With regard to this clonotype: No antigen is known for it. This CDR3 fails to terminate in the conserved phenylalanine or tryptophan, so it likely reflects a read error. Because the CDR3's place on the DNA is in doubt, the DNA is left out and the CDR3 is given as listed by TCRdb.

The study at large found these results: Compared with RNA-seq, IR-seq captured clonotypes at much greater depth and more reliably, and a smaller IR-seq throughput was enough to identify most of the shared clonotypes. In IR-seq, 80% to 85% of clonotypes but roughly 3.5% of total reads were represented by single-read clonotypes, whereas in RNA-seq, around 75% of clonotypes and about 40% of reads were represented by single-read clonotypes. The sorted CD138-negative fraction was a mixed bone marrow immune population, not purified T cells. Removing single-read clonotypes increased the correlation between IR-seq and RNA-seq shared clonotype proportions.

The origin of this receptor is a donor aged 40 or over with multiple myeloma. Sequences were obtained from a population of CD138-negative cells sorted from bone marrow. Explained via the paper, the cell subset or site label denotes: bone marrow mononuclear cells depleted of CD138+ plasma/myeloma cells by negative magnetic selection.

The CDR3 here reads CASSLSLIGYNEQIY. The V and J segments used are TRBV28 and TRBJ2-1. From its first to its last residue, the CDR3 has 15 amino acids. Taken from the germline V gene, the CDR1 and CDR2 loops are MDHEN and SYDVKM.